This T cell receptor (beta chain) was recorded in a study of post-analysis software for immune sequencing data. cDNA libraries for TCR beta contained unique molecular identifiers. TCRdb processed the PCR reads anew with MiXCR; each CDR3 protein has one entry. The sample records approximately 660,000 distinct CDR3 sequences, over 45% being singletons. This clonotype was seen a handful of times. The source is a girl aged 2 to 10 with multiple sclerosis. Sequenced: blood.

The CDR3 bases are TGCAGTGCTAGAGTCCCCCCGGGCAATGGCTACACCTTC. Its protein is CSARVPPGNGYTF. This chain joins TRBV20-1 and TRBJ1-2; D ambiguous. CDR1 and CDR2 from the germline V gene are DFQATT and SNEGSKA (reference sequence). The CDR3 contains 13 residues. V lost 1 base, J lost 6 bases, and 12 bases lay in between.